These 15 T cell receptor beta chains were sequenced from one sample in a study of shared clonotypes between healthy human individuals. The naive CD8 subset, CD45RO-negative cells positively selected for CCR7, excluded terminally differentiated effector memory CD45RA+ cells. The data were produced by immunoSEQ multiplex PCR, yet TCRdb's version contains in-frame clones alone and is incomplete. The sample holds around 700,000 clones, 90% to 95% seen once. Input material: naive CD8+ T cells sorted from blood. The receptor source for this set is a man under 40 in good health.

The chain has TRBV7-6 and TRBJ2-1, with 7 bases aligning to TRBD2. There are 13 residues in the CDR3. CDR1 and CDR2 (germline): SGHVS, FNYEAQ. The J segment lost 6 bases and the V segment lost 1 base, leaving 0 bases of the junction unmatched. CDR3 sequence (DNA): TGTGCCAGCAGCTTAGGCGGGAGCAATGAGCAGTTCTTC. This encodes CASSLGGSNEQFF. Full variable domain (remainder filled in from reference TRBV7-6 and TRBJ2-1): GAGVSQSPRYKVTKRGQDVALRCDPISGHVSLYWYRQALGQGPEFLTYFNYEAQQDKSGLPNDRFSAERPEGSISTLTIQRTEQRDSAMYRCASSLGGSNEQFFGPGTRLTVL.

The gene calls are TRBV15 and TRBJ2-1; D is tentatively TRBD1 or TRBD2 (5 bases each). The CDR3 runs to 19 residues. Germline V gene data show CDR1 as LNHNV and CDR2 as YYDKDF (reference sequence). V was pared by 1 base and J by 7 bases, with 26 bases between. For the CDR3, the DNA is TGTGCCACCAGCAGAGGCACGTGGGATTGGGACCCCCCTGGGAATGAGCAGTTCTTC. Translation gives CATSRGTWDWDPPGNEQFF.

V usage is TRBV11-2 and J usage is TRBJ2-7; TRBD1 matches 7 bases. Germline lookup yields CDR1 SGHAT and CDR2 FQNNGV. This CDR3 spans 16 amino acids. The ends lost 3 bases at V and 3 bases at J; junction bases unmatched: 11. The CDR3 DNA sequence: TGTGCCAGCAGCTTGAGGGCAGGGGGTGTAGACTACGAGCAGTACTTC. This translates into CASSLRAGGVDYEQYF. The variable domain in full, completed from reference TRBV11-2 and TRBJ2-7, reads EAGVAQSPRYKIIEKRQSVAFWCNPISGHATLYWYQQILGQGPKLLIQFQNNGVVDDSQLPKDRFSAERLKGVDSTLKIQPAKLEDSAVYLCASSLRAGGVDYEQYFGPGTRLTVT.

V gene TRBV5-5 combines with J gene TRBJ2-3, with a weak D call TRBD1 (5 bases). The ends were cut back, 4 bases at V and 4 bases at J, with 13 bases in the middle. Germline CDR1 is SGHKS and CDR2 is YYEKEE (reference sequence). CDR3 length: 14 residues. The CDR3: CASSIDRSPDTQYF. The DNA for the CDR3 is TGTGCCAGCAGCATAGACAGAAGCCCAGATACGCAGTATTTT.

This clone appeared a single time. CDR3 nucleotide sequence: TGTGCCAGCAGTGAAATTTGGGGGCCGACTGAAGCTTTCTTT. Translation gives CASSEIWGPTEAFF. V usage is TRBV6-1 and J usage is TRBJ1-1; tentatively, D is TRBD1 (6 bases). Germline lookup yields CDR1 MNHNS and CDR2 SASEGT. The CDR3 length is 14 residues. V gave up 2 bases and J gave up 5 bases, with 12 bases separating them.

The CDR3, as DNA: TGTGCCAGCGACCTGGGACGGAAATCATCGCGGCCCCAGCATTTT. It specifies CASDLGRKSSRPQHF. V is TRBV6-1 and J is TRBJ1-5; D possibly corresponds to TRBD1 (5 bases). The CDR3 loop spans 15 amino acids. The V and J ends lost 8 bases and 9 bases respectively, with 23 bases between them. Germline CDR1 and CDR2: MNHNS and SASEGT.

This chain connects TRBV7-6 to TRBJ1-5; D unresolved. CDR3 size: 14 residues. The V end was cut by 2 bases, the J end by 4 bases, with 9 bases between. The germline gives CDR1 SGHVS, CDR2 FNYEAQ. As DNA, the CDR3 is TGTGCCAGCAGCTTAATTGTACAGAATCAGCCCCAGCATTTT. Translation: CASSLIVQNQPQHF.

This rearrangement joins TRBV2 to TRBJ1-3; D possibly corresponds to TRBD1 (5 bases). Trimming took off 2 bases at V and 2 bases at J, with 7 bases between the two ends. This CDR3 is 14 amino acids long. Germline loops: CDR1 SNHLY, CDR2 FYNNEI. Written as DNA, the CDR3 is TGTGCCAGCAGTGAATCAGGGCCTGGAAACACCATATATTTT. This sequence encodes CASSESGPGNTIYF.

About this clone itself: Possible read error: a much larger clone is one base away. The J gene is TRBJ2-7, the V gene TRBV25-1; D is undetermined. V was clipped by 6 bases and J by 3 bases, with 6 bases between them. Germline assignment: CDR1 MGHDK and CDR2 SYGVNS. There are 11 residues in the CDR3. CDR3 DNA: TGTGCCAGCAGGCTATACTACGAGCAGTACTTC. Its translation is CASRLYYEQYF.

The chain has TRBV5-1 and TRBJ2-7; tentatively, D is TRBD2 (5 bases). Trimming left V 3 bases short and J 5 bases short, with 9 bases between. Germline loops: CDR1 SGHRS, CDR2 YFSETQ. The length of the CDR3 is 12 residues. CDR3 amino acids: CASSSRGNEQYF. The CDR3 nucleotides read TGCGCCAGCAGCTCCCGGGGAAACGAGCAGTACTTC.

About this clone: Other nucleotide sequences from this sample produce the same CDR3. The V call is TRBV5-4, the J call TRBJ2-2; no reliable D call. The germline V and J ends were trimmed by 2 bases and 5 bases, with 4 bases remaining between them. In germline, CDR1 is SGHNT, CDR2 YYREEE (reference sequence). The CDR3 has 12 amino acids. DNA of the CDR3: TGTGCCAGCAGCTTAGATACCGGGGAGCTGTTTTTT. Encoded protein: CASSLDTGELFF.

V gene TRBV7-2 combines with J gene TRBJ2-3, with 9 nucleotides matching TRBD2. This CDR3 has 17 residues. The V gene's germline CDR1 is SGHTA and CDR2 FQGNSA. The ends lost 7 bases at V and 5 bases at J; junction bases unmatched: 16. The CDR3 nucleotides are TGTGCCAGCAAACCGACGGCCTTAGCGGGAGAGGGAGATACGCAGTATTTT. Translating gives CASKPTALAGEGDTQYF.

V usage is TRBV19 and J usage is TRBJ1-4; D uncertain. Germline V CDR1 and CDR2: LNHDA, SQIVND (reference sequence). The CDR3 consists of 15 residues. The V gene lost 1 base and the J gene lost 7 bases, with 13 bases spanning the gap. This CDR3 reads CASSIAGPTGEKLFF. The CDR3 DNA sequence: TGTGCCAGTAGTATAGCGGGTCCGACGGGTGAAAAACTGTTTTTT.

This chain joins TRBV9 and TRBJ1-2, with TRBD1 as a possible D gene (6 bases). V was clipped by 3 bases and J by 3 bases, with 21 bases between them. The germline V gene has CDR1 SGDLS and CDR2 YYNGEE. This CDR3 spans 17 amino acids. The CDR3 sequence is CASSDPQGGSTDYGYTF. CDR3 DNA: TGTGCCAGCAGCGACCCACAGGGAGGAAGTACTGACTATGGCTACACCTTC.

The rearrangement uses TRBV29-1 and TRBJ2-5, with no clear D. CDR3 length: 10 residues. V gave up 0 bases and J gave up 7 bases, with 3 bases separating them. Germline V CDR1 and CDR2: SQVTM, ANQGSEA. The CDR3 here is CSVEEGTQYF. The CDR3 nucleotides are TGCAGCGTTGAAGAAGGGACCCAGTACTTC.